One sample yielded the 30 T cell receptor beta chains listed below, sequenced in a study of blood T cell repertoires in COVID-19. Some clones are missing from TCRdb's copy, which holds only in-frame ones; the method was immunoSEQ multiplex PCR. The table records over 350,000 clones, more than 75% of them present only once. Material: PBMCs or T cells enriched from blood (not recorded which). The source of these receptors is a woman younger than 45 with acute COVID-19.

V is TRBV15 and J is TRBJ2-7; D remains ambiguous. Germline V gene sequence: CDR1 LNHNV, CDR2 YYDKDF (reference sequence). The CDR3 contains 15 residues. V lost 0 bases, J lost 0 bases, and 9 bases lay in between. The CDR3, as DNA: TGTGCCACCAGCAGAGATTCCCCCCTCTCCTACGAGCAGTACTTC. It codes for CATSRDSPLSYEQYF. Full variable domain (remainder filled in from reference TRBV15 and TRBJ2-7): DAMVIQNPRYQVTQFGKPVTLSCSQTLNHNVMYWYQQKSSQAPKLLFHYYDKDFNNEADTPDNFQSRRPNTSFCFLDIRSPGLGDTAMYLCATSRDSPLSYEQYFGPGTRLTVT.

This clone was picked up many times. This chain joins TRBV6-4 and TRBJ2-1; TRBD2 might be the D (5 bases). Trimming cost V 3 bases and J 6 bases, with 15 bases left between them. The length of the CDR3 is 15 residues. Germline assignment: CDR1 MRHNA and CDR2 SNTAGT. CDR3 nucleotide sequence: TGTGCCAGCAGTGAAGCCGGGGTGGGTCCCAATGAGCAGTTCTTC. This codes for CASSEAGVGPNEQFF.

The CDR3 nucleotides are TGTGCCAGCAGCGCCCGACAGGGGCTTAGCTATGGCTACACCTTC. Translating gives CASSARQGLSYGYTF. The chain has TRBV3-1 (or the pseudogene TRBV3-2) and TRBJ1-2; 8 bases fit TRBD1. The germline V gene has CDR1 LGHDT and CDR2 YNNKEL (reference sequence). This CDR3 spans 15 amino acids. The junction had 9 bases not matched to a gene; V was cut back by 5 bases and J by 4 bases.

The genes are TRBV10-1 and TRBJ1-4; maybe TRBD1 (5 bases). The V gene's germline CDR1 is WNHNN and CDR2 SYGVQD (reference sequence). V was trimmed by 7 bases and J by 0 bases, leaving 21 bases between them. The CDR3 sequence is 18 residues long. The CDR3 region is CASNPRSGPQPTNEKLFF. The CDR3, as DNA: TGCGCCAGCAATCCAAGGTCAGGGCCCCAACCAACTAATGAAAAACTGTTTTTT.

J is TRBJ2-1 and V is TRBV13, with D maybe TRBD2 (6 bases). V was clipped by 1 base and J by 5 bases, with 18 bases between them. The germline CDR1 and CDR2 sequences are PRHDT and FYEKMQ (reference sequence). This CDR3 has 17 residues. Written as DNA, the CDR3 is TGTGCCAGCAGCTTAGAGAGCCGGAGGAGACTAGACAATGAGCAGTTCTTC. Protein sequence: CASSLESRRRLDNEQFF.

This clone was counted a single time. This chain connects TRBV24-1 to TRBJ2-1, with a possible D match to TRBD2 (5 bases). CDR3 length: 16 residues. Trimming took 4 bases from V and 0 from J, leaving 12 bases between them. Germline V gene sequence: CDR1 KGHDR, CDR2 SFDVKD. This CDR3 reads CATSDDDGVSYNEQFF. The CDR3 nucleotides read TGTGCCACCAGTGACGACGACGGGGTCTCCTACAATGAGCAGTTCTTC.

The chain combines TRBV23-1 with TRBJ2-4, with 7 nucleotides matching TRBD1. TRBV23-1 is treated as an ORF (open reading frame) with a function not yet certain. The CDR3 sequence is 15 residues long. Trimming at V came to 0 bases and at J to 8 bases, leaving 7 bases not matched to a gene. The CDR3 reads CASSQSPRGKDIQYF. The CDR3 nucleotides are TGCGCCAGCAGTCAATCACCCAGGGGGAAAGACATTCAGTACTTC.

Details on this clone: This same CDR3 is encoded by further DNA sequences in the sample. J is TRBJ2-7 and V is TRBV12-3 or TRBV12-4; no reliable D call. The CDR3 has 11 amino acids. Trimming stripped 4 bases from V and 3 bases from J, with 4 bases between. The CDR3 sequence: CASSSGYEQYF. Written as DNA, the CDR3 is TGTGCCAGCAGTTCGGGCTACGAGCAGTACTTC.

This clone was observed a single time. V gene TRBV2 combines with J gene TRBJ2-7; a possible D gene is TRBD2 (5 bases). Per germline, CDR1 SNHLY and CDR2 FYNNEI. V lost 1 base and J 5 bases, leaving 18 bases between the germline ends. This CDR3 comprises 16 residues. DNA for the CDR3: TGTGCCAGCAGTGAAGGGGCAGCTCGAAGGCGGGACGAGCAGTACTTC. Its translation is CASSEGAARRRDEQYF.

The chain combines TRBV18 with TRBJ1-1; no clear D gene. The CDR3 consists of 15 residues. Germline V CDR1 and CDR2: KGHSH, LQKENI. Deletions cut 3 bases from V and 3 bases from J, with 14 bases between. In nucleotides, the CDR3 is TGTGCCAGCTCACCCCGGCGGGAACCTGACACTGAAGCTTTCTTT. Translated, it gives CASSPRREPDTEAFF.

The chain couples TRBV7-9 to TRBJ2-1; 9 bases are a match to TRBD1. CDR1 and CDR2 from the germline V gene are SEHNR and FQNEAQ (reference sequence). The CDR3 runs to 15 residues. With V trimmed by 3 bases and J by 8 bases, 8 bases remained unmatched. CDR3 sequence reads: CASSFADRGGDEQFF. CDR3 DNA: TGTGCCAGCAGCTTTGCCGACAGGGGGGGCGATGAGCAGTTCTTC.

The V gene is TRBV27, the J gene TRBJ1-2; perhaps TRBD1 as D (5 bases). Trimming cost V 5 bases and J 1 base, with 8 bases left between them. The CDR3 covers 13 residues. Germline V gives CDR1 MNHEY, CDR2 SMNVEV (reference sequence). This CDR3 is CASSGALNYGYTF. CDR3 sequence (DNA): TGTGCCAGCAGTGGGGCACTTAACTATGGCTACACCTTC.

This clone was seen a handful of times. V gene TRBV6-5 combines with J gene TRBJ1-6; 7 nucleotides line up with TRBD1. Looked up from germline, CDR1 is MNHEY and CDR2 is SVGAGI. With 6 bases clipped from V and 9 bases from J, the junction kept 11 bases outside the gene matches. The CDR3 extends over 15 amino acids. The CDR3 sequence: CASSRGQVLGSPLHF. The CDR3 DNA sequence: TGTGCCAGCAGCCGAGGACAGGTGTTAGGTTCACCCCTCCACTTT.

The rearrangement joins TRBV19 to TRBJ1-2; TRBD1 might be the D (5 bases). V gave up 5 bases and J gave up 3 bases, with 16 bases separating them. The CDR3 extends over 15 amino acids. Per germline, CDR1 LNHDA and CDR2 SQIVND (reference sequence). The CDR3 reads CASSSVGGWDYGYTF. The CDR3 coding sequence is TGTGCCAGTAGTTCCGTGGGGGGATGGGACTATGGCTACACCTTC.

The gene calls are TRBV11-2 and TRBJ1-5, with D perhaps matching TRBD1 (5 bases). There are 15 residues in the CDR3. The V and J ends lost 0 bases and 7 bases respectively, with 13 bases between them. Germline lookup yields CDR1 SGHAT and CDR2 FQNNGV. CDR3 coding DNA: TGTGCCAGCAGCTTAGACGGGGACTGGGGACAGCCCCAGCATTTT. Translation gives CASSLDGDWGQPQHF.

The chain has TRBV6-1 and TRBJ2-1; no firm D call. V shed 2 bases and J shed 4 bases, with 12 bases lying between them. Germline assignment: CDR1 MNHNS and CDR2 SASEGT. The length of the CDR3 is 15 residues. DNA for the CDR3: TGTGCCAGCAGTGAAATGCTAGTTGGGTACAATGAGCAGTTCTTC. This translates into CASSEMLVGYNEQFF.

The V gene is TRBV10-3, the J gene TRBJ1-3; no clear D. The CDR3 runs to 13 residues. Germline-derived CDR1 and CDR2 are ENHRY and SYGVKD. The ends were cut back, 0 bases at V and 6 bases at J, with 6 bases in the middle. The CDR3 DNA is TGTGCCATCAGTGAGTCCCCAGAAAACACCATATATTTT. This gives the protein CAISESPENTIYF.

In its sample, this clone was seen a few times. J is TRBJ1-2 and V is TRBV7-2; D uncertain. V was shortened by 4 bases and J by 5 bases, with 11 bases between the two germline ends. The CDR3 extends over 13 amino acids. Germline values: CDR1 SGHTA, CDR2 FQGNSA. CDR3 bases: TGTGCCAGCAGCTATACAGAGATGTATGGCTACACCTTC. Amino acids: CASSYTEMYGYTF. Looking up the rest from reference TRBV7-2 and TRBJ1-2 gives the full variable domain: GAGVSQSPSNKVTEKGKDVELRCDPISGHTALYWYRQSLGQGLEFLIYFQGNSAPDKSGLPSDRFSAERTGGSVSTLTIQRTQQEDSAVYLCASSYTEMYGYTFGSGTRLTVV.

The V and J genes are TRBV3-1 (or the pseudogene TRBV3-2) and TRBJ2-1; D possibly corresponds to TRBD2 (6 bases). The CDR3 totals 17 residues. From germline, CDR1 is LGHDT and CDR2 YNNKEL (reference sequence). V lost 0 bases, J lost 0 bases, and 12 bases lay in between. As DNA, the CDR3 is TGTGCCAGCAGCCAAGAAGGGCGGGATAGCTCCTACAATGAGCAGTTCTTC. This gives the protein CASSQEGRDSSYNEQFF.

This chain joins TRBV27 and TRBJ1-5; D remains ambiguous. V was clipped by 3 bases and J by 7 bases, with 13 bases between them. Germline assignment: CDR1 MNHEY and CDR2 SMNVEV (reference sequence). The CDR3 is 14 amino acids. CDR3 nucleotides: TGTGCCAGCAGTTTGGGAGGGTTCGGCCAGCCCCAGCATTTT. Encoded protein: CASSLGGFGQPQHF.

The chain uses TRBV2 and TRBJ2-3, with 9 nucleotides matching TRBD1. V was pared by 5 bases and J by 3 bases, with 15 bases of the junction left unmatched. The CDR3 consists of 18 residues. Germline CDR1 reads SNHLY; CDR2 reads FYNNEI. The DNA of the CDR3 is TGTGCCAGCAGTCCTGCCCGCCGACAGGGGGTTCGAACAGATACGCAGTATTTT. Translating gives CASSPARRQGVRTDTQYF.

The rearrangement joins TRBV19 to TRBJ2-1; the match to TRBD1 covers 8 bases. The CDR3 is made up of 15 amino acids. After removal of 4 bases from V and 4 bases from J, the junction contained 6 bases not matched to a gene. CDR1 and CDR2 from the germline V gene are LNHDA and SQIVND (reference sequence). The CDR3 loop reads CASSTTGTGYNEQFF. CDR3 nucleotide sequence: TGTGCCAGTAGTACGACCGGGACAGGATACAATGAGCAGTTCTTC.

Of note for this clone: Since the CDR3 does not end with the conserved phenylalanine or tryptophan, this likely comes from a read error. The DNA is omitted, as the CDR3 cannot be located on it reliably, and the CDR3 follows TCRdb's listing. V gene TRBV24-1 combines with J gene TRBJ1-4. The CDR3 length equals 10 residues, ends included. Germline V gene data show CDR1 as KGHDR and CDR2 as SFDVKD. The CDR3 reads CATSESFVLL.

The chain links TRBV24-1 to TRBJ2-1, with D tentatively TRBD2 (6 bases). The CDR3 is made up of 14 amino acids. CDR1 is KGHDR and CDR2 is SFDVKD in the germline V gene. The ends were cut back, 1 base at V and 8 bases at J, with 11 bases in the middle. In DNA, the CDR3 is TGTGCCACCAGTGATTTTGGAGGGTCGGATGAGCAGTTCTTC. Translating gives CATSDFGGSDEQFF.

This chain joins TRBV7-9 and TRBJ2-7, with a weak D call TRBD1 (6 bases). Trimming removed 5 bases from V and 1 base from J, with 12 bases in between. Germline lookup yields CDR1 SEHNR and CDR2 FQNEAQ (reference sequence). This CDR3 contains 14 residues. The CDR3 sequence is CASSPAQGSYEQYF. In DNA form, the CDR3 reads TGTGCCAGCAGCCCGGCACAGGGTTCCTACGAGCAGTACTTC.

The J gene is TRBJ2-5, the V gene TRBV5-1; D might be TRBD1 (6 bases). The CDR3 consists of 15 residues. CDR1 is SGHRS and CDR2 is YFSETQ in the germline V gene. Trimming removed 4 bases at V and 2 bases at J, with 15 bases between. CDR3 sequence (DNA): TGCGCCAGCAGCCTAACCGGGACACTACAAGAGACCCAGTACTTC. It codes for CASSLTGTLQETQYF.

V and J are TRBV2 and TRBJ2-6; 9 positions match TRBD1. CDR3 size: 19 residues. Germline V lookup: CDR1 SNHLY, CDR2 FYNNEI. V gave up 0 bases and J gave up 0 bases; unmatched junction bases: 6. For the CDR3, the DNA is TGTGCCAGCAGTGAAGCGATAGGGACAGGGACCTCTGGGGCCAACGTCCTGACTTTC. Translated: CASSEAIGTGTSGANVLTF.

The rearrangement joins TRBV4-1 to TRBJ1-1; 7 bases are a match to TRBD1. CDR1 is MGHRA, CDR2 YSYEKL, per germline. The CDR3 loop spans 17 amino acids. V lost 1 base and J lost 1; bases outside the gene matches: 9. This CDR3 is CASSQGSYWTGNTEAFF. The CDR3 DNA reads as TGCGCCAGCAGCCAAGGAAGCTATTGGACAGGGAACACTGAAGCTTTCTTT.

The rearrangement uses TRBV10-3 and TRBJ2-7; TRBD1 matches at 11 bases. CDR1 and CDR2 from the germline V gene are ENHRY and SYGVKD. The J segment lost 5 bases and the V segment lost 8 bases, leaving 2 bases of the junction unmatched. The CDR3 contains 12 residues. The CDR3, as DNA: TGTGCCATCGGGGACAGGGGGAACGAGCAGTACTTC. It codes for CAIGDRGNEQYF.

The chain carries TRBV30 and TRBJ1-4; D uncertain. The germline V gene has CDR1 GTSNPN and CDR2 SVGIG (reference sequence). V lost 5 bases and J lost 0, with 13 bases in between. CDR3 size: 15 residues. CDR3 DNA sequence: TGTGCCTGGGGGCATAAGTTTCCAACTAATGAAAAACTGTTTTTT. Translating gives CAWGHKFPTNEKLFF.